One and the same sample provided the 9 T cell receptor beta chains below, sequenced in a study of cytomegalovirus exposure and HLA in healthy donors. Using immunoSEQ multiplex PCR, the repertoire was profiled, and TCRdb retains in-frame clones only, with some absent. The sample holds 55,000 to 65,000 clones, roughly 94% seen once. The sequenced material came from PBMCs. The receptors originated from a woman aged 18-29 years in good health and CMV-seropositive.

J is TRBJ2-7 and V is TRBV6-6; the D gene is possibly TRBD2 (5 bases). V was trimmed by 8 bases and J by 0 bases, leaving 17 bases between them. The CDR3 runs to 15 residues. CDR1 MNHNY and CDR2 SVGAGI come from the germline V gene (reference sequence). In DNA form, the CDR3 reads TGTGCCAGCGGAATTCGGTCCGGGGTCTCCTACGAGCAGTACTTC. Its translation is CASGIRSGVSYEQYF.

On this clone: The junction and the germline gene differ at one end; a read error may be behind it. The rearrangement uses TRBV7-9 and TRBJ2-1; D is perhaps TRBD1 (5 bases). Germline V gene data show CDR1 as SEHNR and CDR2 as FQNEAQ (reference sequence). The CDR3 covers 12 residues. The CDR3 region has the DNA TGTGCCAGCAGCACACCCGACAGTTTGATCGTCTTC. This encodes CASSTPDSLIVF.

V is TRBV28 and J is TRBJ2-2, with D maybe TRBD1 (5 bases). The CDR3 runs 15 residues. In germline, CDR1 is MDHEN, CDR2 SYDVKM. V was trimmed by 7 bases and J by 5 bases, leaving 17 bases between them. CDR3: CASTASYRRTGELFF. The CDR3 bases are TGTGCCAGCACCGCCTCATACAGGCGTACCGGGGAGCTGTTTTTT. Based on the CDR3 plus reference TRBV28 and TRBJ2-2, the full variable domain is DVKVTQSSRYLVKRTGEKVFLECVQDMDHENMFWYRQDPGLGLRLIYFSYDVKMKEKGDIPEGYSVSREKKERFSLILESASTNQTSMYLCASTASYRRTGELFFGEGSRLTVL.

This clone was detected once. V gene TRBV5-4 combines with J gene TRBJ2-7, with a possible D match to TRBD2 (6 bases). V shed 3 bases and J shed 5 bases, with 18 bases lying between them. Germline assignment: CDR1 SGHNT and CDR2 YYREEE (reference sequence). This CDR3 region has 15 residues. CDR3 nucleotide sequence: TGTGCCAGCAGCTCCGACCCGACGTGGGGGGACGAGCAGTACTTC. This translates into CASSSDPTWGDEQYF.

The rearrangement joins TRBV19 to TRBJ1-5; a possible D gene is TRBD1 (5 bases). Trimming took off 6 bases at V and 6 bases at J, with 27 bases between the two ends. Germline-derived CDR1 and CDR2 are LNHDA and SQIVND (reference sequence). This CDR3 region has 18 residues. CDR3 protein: CASSPVLFGRGIGQPQHF. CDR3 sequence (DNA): TGTGCCAGTAGCCCCGTGCTGTTTGGACGGGGGATTGGTCAGCCCCAGCATTTT. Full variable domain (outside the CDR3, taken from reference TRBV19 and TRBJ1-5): DGGITQSPKYLFRKEGQNVTLSCEQNLNHDAMYWYRQDPGQGLRLIYYSQIVNDFQKGDIAEGYSVSREKKESFPLTVTSAQKNPTAFYLCASSPVLFGRGIGQPQHFGDGTRLSIL.

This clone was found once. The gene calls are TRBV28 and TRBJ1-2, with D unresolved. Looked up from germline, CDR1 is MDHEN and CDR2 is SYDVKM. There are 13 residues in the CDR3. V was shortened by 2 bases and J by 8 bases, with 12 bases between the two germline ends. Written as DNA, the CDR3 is TGTGCCAGCAGTTTAGTCCAGGTCGGCGGCTACACCTTC. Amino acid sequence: CASSLVQVGGYTF.

The DNA of the CDR3 is TGTGCCAGCAGCGCTGCAAATCGGGACACTGAAGCTTTCTTT. As protein: CASSAANRDTEAFF. The V call is TRBV9, the J call TRBJ1-1; D gene unclear. Trimming pared 3 bases from V and 3 bases from J, leaving 12 bases between. There are 14 residues in the CDR3. CDR1 is SGDLS, CDR2 YYNGEE, per germline. Using reference TRBV9 and TRBJ1-1 for the parts outside the CDR3, the full variable domain is DSGVTQTPKHLITATGQRVTLRCSPRSGDLSVYWYQQSLDQGLQFLIQYYNGEERAKGNILERFSAQQFPDLHSELNLSSLELGDSALYFCASSAANRDTEAFFGQGTRLTVV.

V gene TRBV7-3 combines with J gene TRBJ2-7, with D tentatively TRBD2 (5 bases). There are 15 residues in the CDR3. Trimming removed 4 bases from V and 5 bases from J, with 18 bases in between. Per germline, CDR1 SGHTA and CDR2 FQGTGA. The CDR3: CASSSEAGLSHEQYF. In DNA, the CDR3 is TGTGCCAGCAGCTCAGAGGCGGGCCTATCCCACGAGCAGTACTTC.

This chain's CDR3 is CASRGPAGTDTQYF. CDR3 in DNA: TGTGCCAGCAGGGGGCCAGCGGGTACAGATACGCAGTATTTT. V and J are TRBV6-5 and TRBJ2-3, with D perhaps matching TRBD2 (6 bases). Germline CDR1 reads MNHEY; CDR2 reads SVGAGI. The CDR3 length is 14 residues. V was pared by 6 bases and J by 3 bases, with 13 bases between.